This TCR beta chain emerged from a study of blood T cell repertoires in COVID-19 (dated by TCRdb to 2018 to 2021). Broadly, across the study: Samples from collaborators originated in the United States, Italy and Spain and spanned both the acute and convalescent phases of COVID-19. Where available, HLA class I and class II types were taken from metadata supplied by the sample provider and were not determined by assay-based typing. Samples were obtained from the ongoing ImmuneRACE study (first 160 participants) and from 1,254 subjects provided by 6 global collaborators. Subjects who had been exposed to COVID-19, were actively infected with it, or had recovered from it provided the deeply sampled blood TCRbeta repertoires that made up the dataset. The material from the prospective study consisted of cDNA or gDNA derived from T cells, B-cell-depleted T cells, or PBMCs. The sample metadata nearly always contained a de-identified subject ID, COVID-19 status, age in years and sex. The repertoires were released in a freely available public database intended as a resource for research on the immune response to SARS-CoV-2.

TCRbeta CDR3 regions were amplified from genomic DNA using the immunoSEQ Assay, a bias-controlled multiplex PCR. The authors' pipeline ran thus. The number of nucleated cells in each sample was estimated by amplification of reference gene primers within the assay. To quantify the absolute abundance of each unique TCRbeta CDR3 rearrangement, sequence reads were collapsed and filtered. For each sample, productive Simpson clonality was calculated by taking the square root of Simpson's diversity index across productive rearrangements. The table was pulled from immuneACCESS by TCRdb, which kept in-frame rearrangements only. Such tables lose some clones; where checked, under half of the loss comes from unresolved V genes, and the rest has no known cause. V, J and clone size were drawn from that table, and D and trimming were deduced from the DNA. This sample gives under 200,000 clones in total; about 88% of them show up just once. The biggest ten clones account for about 26% of the sample.

The table lists this clone with a count of one. Its cognate antigen has yet to be identified. No much larger clonotype is one base removed from it; base qualities were not supplied. Results and caveats for the whole study, not just this receptor: Clinical and demographic metadata were provided uncurated, with the amount varying by source and participant.

CDR1 SGDLS and CDR2 YYNGEE were looked up in the germline V gene. Trimming takes 2 bases from V and 3 bases from J, and the germline ends sit 13 bases apart. From the cysteine up to the phenylalanine, the CDR3 has a length of 15 residues. Only the CDR3 DNA is retained, 45 bases long and in frame from the first base. Whole blood was collected in K2EDTA tubes by collaborating institutions according to the institutions' own protocols. For TCRbeta analysis, collaborator samples were shipped as frozen whole blood, as isolated PBMCs, or as DNA extracted from either sample type. The material sequenced was peripheral blood. The chain links TRBV9 with TRBJ2-3; 6 matching bases give a weak D call of TRBD2. The origin of this receptor is a man aged 55 to 70 with acute or convalescent COVID-19. The DNA reads TGTGCCAGCAGCGTGGTGGGGGGAGCGACAGATACGCAGTATTTT. This translates into CASSVVGGATDTQYF.